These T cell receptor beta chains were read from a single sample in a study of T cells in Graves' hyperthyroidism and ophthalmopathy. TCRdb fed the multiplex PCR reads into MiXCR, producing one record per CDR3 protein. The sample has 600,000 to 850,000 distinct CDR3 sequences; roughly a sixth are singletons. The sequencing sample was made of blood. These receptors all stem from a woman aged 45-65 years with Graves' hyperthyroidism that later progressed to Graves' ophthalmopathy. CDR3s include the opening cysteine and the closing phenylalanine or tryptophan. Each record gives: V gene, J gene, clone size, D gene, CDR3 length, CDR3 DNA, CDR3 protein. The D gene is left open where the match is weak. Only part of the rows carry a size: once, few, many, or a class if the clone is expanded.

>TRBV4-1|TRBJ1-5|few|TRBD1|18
TGCGCCAGCAGCCCGATTACCGGGACAGTAATTAGCAATCAGCCCCAGCATTTT
CASSPITGTVISNQPQHF
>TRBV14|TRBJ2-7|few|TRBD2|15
TGTGCCAGCAGCCCTCCAGGGTTAGCGGGGTTGGAGCAGTACTTC
CASSPPGLAGLEQYF
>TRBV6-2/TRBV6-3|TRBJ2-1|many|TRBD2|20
TGTGCCAGCAGTTACCCCCTGGGAAGTAGCGGGGGGCCTCTTTACAATGAGCAGTTCTTC
CASSYPLGSSGGPLYNEQFF
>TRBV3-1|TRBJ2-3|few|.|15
TGTGCCAGCAGCCAAGTAGGTAGAAGCACAGATACGCAGTATTTT
CASSQVGRSTDTQYF
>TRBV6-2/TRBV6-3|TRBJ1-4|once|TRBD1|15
TGTGCCAGCAGTTACCTGACAGGGACGGAGGAAAAACTGTTTTTT
CASSYLTGTEEKLFF
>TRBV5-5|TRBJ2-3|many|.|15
TGTGCCAGCAGCTTGGTGGGTATCGGGGCAGATACGCAGTATTTT
CASSLVGIGADTQYF
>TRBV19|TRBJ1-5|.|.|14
TGTGCCAGTAAGTCGGCCGAGATAAGTCAGCCCCAGCATTTT
CASKSAEISQPQHF
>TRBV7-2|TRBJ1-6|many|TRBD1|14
TGTGCCAGCAGCTCGACAGGGCGAAATTCACCCCTCCACTTT
CASSSTGRNSPLHF
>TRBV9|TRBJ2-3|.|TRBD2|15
TGTGCCAGCAGCGTAGCTGGCGGGGGGAAAGATACGCAGTATTTT
CASSVAGGGKDTQYF
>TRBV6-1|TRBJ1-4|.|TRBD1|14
TGTGCCAGCGCTTTTGAGGGGGCTTATGAAAAACTGTTTTTT
CASAFEGAYEKLFF
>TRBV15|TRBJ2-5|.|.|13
TGTGCCACCAGCAGAGATTTTCAAGAGACCCAGTACTTC
CATSRDFQETQYF
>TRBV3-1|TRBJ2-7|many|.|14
TGTGCCAGCAGCCAAGACAGCTTCCCCTACGAGCAGTACTTC
CASSQDSFPYEQYF
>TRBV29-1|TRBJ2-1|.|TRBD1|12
TGCAGCACCGCGACAGGGTTTGGTGAGCAGTTCTTC
CSTATGFGEQFF
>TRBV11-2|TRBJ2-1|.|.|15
TGCGCCAGCAGCCCCTCCCCCGACAGCTACAATGAGCAGCCCTTC
CASSPSPDSYNEQPF
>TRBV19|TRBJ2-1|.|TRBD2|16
TGTGCCAGTAGCGCCCTCGTGCTAGCGGGGAGCAATGAGCAGTTCTTC
CASSALVLAGSNEQFF
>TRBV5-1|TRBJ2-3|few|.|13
TGCGCCAGCAGCGCCCCCCTCGCAGATACGCAGTATTTT
CASSAPLADTQYF
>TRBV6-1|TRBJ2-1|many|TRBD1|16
TGTGCCAGCAGTGAAGAGGACAGGGAAACCTACAATGAGCAGTTCTTC
CASSEEDRETYNEQFF
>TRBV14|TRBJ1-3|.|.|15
TGTGCCAGCAGCCAAGAGCCTTCCTCTGGAAACACCATATATTTT
CASSQEPSSGNTIYF
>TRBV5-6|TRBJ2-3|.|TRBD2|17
TGTGCCAGCAGCTTGACTAGCGGGGAACCGCCCACAGATACGCAGTATTTT
CASSLTSGEPPTDTQYF
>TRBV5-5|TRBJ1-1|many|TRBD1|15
TGTGCCAGCAGAAACACAGGGGCGGGGGGCACTGAAGCTTTCTTT
CASRNTGAGGTEAFF
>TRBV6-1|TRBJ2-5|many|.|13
TGTGCCAGCCGTGAAGCGGGCCAAGAGACCCAGTACTTC
CASREAGQETQYF
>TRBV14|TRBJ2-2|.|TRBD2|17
TGTGCCAGCAGCCAAGATCTCGCTAGCGGGAACACCGGGGAGCGGTTTTTT
CASSQDLASGNTGERFF
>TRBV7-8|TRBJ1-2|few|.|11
TGTGCCAGCAGCACGGACGTAGCGGGAACCTTC
CASSTDVAGTF
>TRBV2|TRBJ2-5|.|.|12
TGTGCCAGCCGGTGGTACCAAGAGACCCAGTACTTC
CASRWYQETQYF
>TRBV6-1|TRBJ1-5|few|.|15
TGTGCCAGCAACCAATCCCGAGGGAATCGGCAGCCCCAGCATTTT
CASNQSRGNRQPQHF
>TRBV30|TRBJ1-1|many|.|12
TGTGCCTGGAGTGCACGGGCTTCTGAAGCTTTCTTT
CAWSARASEAFF
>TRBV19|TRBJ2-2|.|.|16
TGTGCCAGTAGTATAGTTGGGGGGCACAACACCGGGGAGCTGTTTTTT
CASSIVGGHNTGELFF
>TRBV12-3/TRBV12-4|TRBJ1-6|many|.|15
TGTGCCAGCAGTTTTAGTAACAGGCCTAATTCACCCCTCCACTTT
CASSFSNRPNSPLHF
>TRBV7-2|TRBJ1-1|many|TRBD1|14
TGTGCCAGCAGGAGAGGGACAGCGAACACTGAAGCTTTCTTT
CASRRGTANTEAFF
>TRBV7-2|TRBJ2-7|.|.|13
TGTGCCAGCAGCTGGGGTCTTGGGGACGAGCAGTACTTC
CASSWGLGDEQYF
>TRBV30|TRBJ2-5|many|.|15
TGTGCCTGGAGAGGCGCCCCTACCTACCAAGAGACCCAGTACTTC
CAWRGAPTYQETQYF
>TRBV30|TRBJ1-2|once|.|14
TGTGCCTGGAGTGCCGACAGGTTCTCCTATGGCTACACCTTC
CAWSADRFSYGYTF
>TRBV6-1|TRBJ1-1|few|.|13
TGTGCCAGCAGACCGGGGCCGCTCACTGAAGCTTTCTTT
CASRPGPLTEAFF
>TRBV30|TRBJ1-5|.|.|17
TGTGCCTGGACGGAGCCGGCGGGACAATATAGCAATCAGCCCCAGCATTTT
CAWTEPAGQYSNQPQHF
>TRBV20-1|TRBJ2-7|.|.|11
TGCAGTGCCCGCCTGTTATACGAGCAGTACTTC
CSARLLYEQYF
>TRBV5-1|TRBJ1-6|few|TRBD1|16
TGCGCCAGCAGCTTGGGAGACAGGGCCTATAATTCACCCCTCCACTTT
CASSLGDRAYNSPLHF
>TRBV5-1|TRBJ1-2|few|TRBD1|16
TGCGCCAGCAGCTTGAGGGCGACAGGGTCCAACTATGGCTACACCTTC
CASSLRATGSNYGYTF
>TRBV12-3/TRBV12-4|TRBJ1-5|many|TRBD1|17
TGTGCCAGCAGTTTATACGGCGGGACAGGGGATAGTCAGCCCCAGCATTTT
CASSLYGGTGDSQPQHF
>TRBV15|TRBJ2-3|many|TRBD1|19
TGTGCCACCAGCAGAGATACGAGACAGGGGGCAGTTAGCACAGATACGCAGTATTTT
CATSRDTRQGAVSTDTQYF
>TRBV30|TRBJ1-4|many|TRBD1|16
TGTGCCTGGAGTCCTGGACAGGGTCGTGTTAATGAAAAACTGTTTTTT
CAWSPGQGRVNEKLFF
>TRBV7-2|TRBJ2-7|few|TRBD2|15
TGTGCCAGCAGCAGAACCGGGACTATCTCCTACGAGCAGTACTTC
CASSRTGTISYEQYF
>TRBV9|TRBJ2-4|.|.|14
TGTGCCAGCAGCGTAGGGGAAATGGAAAACATTCAGTACTTC
CASSVGEMENIQYF
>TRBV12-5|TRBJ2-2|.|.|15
TGTGCTACCCTACCCGCGAGTCGAGATCACGGGGAGCTGTTTTTT
CATLPASRDHGELFF
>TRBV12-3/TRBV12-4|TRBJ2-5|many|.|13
TGTGCCAGCAGTTGGACAGTACAAGAGACCCAGTACTTC
CASSWTVQETQYF
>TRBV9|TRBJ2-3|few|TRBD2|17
TGTGCCAGCAGCGTAGGGGCTAGCGGGGCGGTCACAGATACGCAGTATTTT
CASSVGASGAVTDTQYF
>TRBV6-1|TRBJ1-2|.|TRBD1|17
TGTGCCAGCAGTGCGAGGACAGGCCCATTGAATGCCTATGGCTACACCTTC
CASSARTGPLNAYGYTF
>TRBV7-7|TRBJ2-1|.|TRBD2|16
TGTGCTAGCAGCCACCAGGAGCGGGGGCCCTACAATGAGCAGTTCTTC
CASSHQERGPYNEQFF
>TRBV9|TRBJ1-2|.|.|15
TGTGCCAGCAGCGTAGTCCCGTCGACGGACTATGGCTACACCTTC
CASSVVPSTDYGYTF